The entry below gives a single T cell receptor beta chain sequence along with its context. Every sample gave at least 5 micrograms of total RNA when it was extracted. This specimen comes from a study of blood T cells in healthy people across ages. It was with a sample-barcoded 5' primer and a J-beta primer mix that a second PCR of roughly 7 to 12 cycles was run. TCRdb recomputed calls from the 5' RACE reads with MiXCR, one row per CDR3 protein. Of about a million distinct CDR3 sequences in the sample, roughly half were seen once. Germline V lookup: CDR1 SGHTA, CDR2 FQGNSA. There are 12 residues in the CDR3. Trimming shortened V by 7 bases and J by 3 bases, and 8 bases separated the two germline ends.

The receptor comes from a woman aged 60-75 years in good health. Sequenced sample: blood. The chain employs TRBV7-2 and TRBJ2-3; D ambiguous. This CDR3 reads CASTSLTDTQYF. Written as DNA, the CDR3 is TGTGCCAGCACCTCGTTAACAGATACGCAGTATTTT.